A single sample is the source of the 24 T cell receptor beta chains below, sequenced in a study of shared clonotypes between healthy human individuals. TCRdb's copy holds only in-frame clones and misses some; the assay was immunoSEQ multiplex PCR. The sample shows about 2.4 million clones, 80% to 95% of them seen only once. Material for sequencing was naive CD4+ T cells from PBMCs. Documented subset: CD45RA+ positively selected. The receptors stem from a man younger than 30 in good health. Some clones in this sample may be carry-over from other donors' samples.

The V and J genes are TRBV28 and TRBJ1-2, with D tentatively TRBD1 (6 bases). CDR3 length: 14 residues. Trimming took off 5 bases at V and 4 bases at J, with 14 bases between the two ends. Germline V lookup: CDR1 MDHEN, CDR2 SYDVKM. Here the CDR3 DNA reads TGTGCCAGCAGTACAACAGGGTCCTTCTATGGCTACACCTTC. Translated: CASSTTGSFYGYTF.

The rearrangement uses TRBV7-3 and TRBJ2-1; D might be TRBD2 (5 bases). Germline values: CDR1 SGHTA, CDR2 FQGTGA. This CDR3 has 13 amino acids. V lost 4 bases to trimming and J lost 5 bases, with 9 bases between them. CDR3 residues: CASSSGGHNEQFF. CDR3 nucleotides: TGTGCCAGCAGCTCTGGAGGCCACAATGAGCAGTTCTTC.

As regards this clone: At one end, the junction sequence differs from germline, possibly due to a read error. The chain employs TRBV30 and TRBJ1-1, with D perhaps TRBD1 (5 bases). The CDR3 has 14 amino acids. Germline lookup yields CDR1 GTSNPN and CDR2 SVGIG (reference sequence). The CDR3 nucleotides read TGTGCCTGGTTGTCTTACGTCCCCGGGGCTGAAACTTTCTTT. Amino acid sequence: CAWLSYVPGAETFF.

The chain couples TRBV4-3 to TRBJ1-2, with 8 bases identical to TRBD1. CDR1 LGHNA and CDR2 YSLEER come from the germline V gene. The CDR3 has 16 residues. The ends lost 4 bases at V and 5 bases at J; junction bases unmatched: 12. CDR3 sequence: CASSRVPGQGGYGYTF. Here the CDR3 DNA reads TGCGCCAGCAGCCGCGTTCCCGGACAGGGTGGATATGGCTACACCTTC.

The V and J genes are TRBV27 and TRBJ2-7, with 8 bases that match TRBD1. The ends lost 4 bases at V and 6 bases at J; junction bases unmatched: 11. The CDR3 extends over 15 amino acids. The germline V gene encodes CDR1 MNHEY and CDR2 SMNVEV (reference sequence). DNA for the CDR3: TGTGCCAGCAGTTCATTAGGCAGGGGGCCATCCGAGCAGTACTTC. Its translation is CASSSLGRGPSEQYF.

The genes are TRBV28 and TRBJ2-3, with D unclear. Germline-derived CDR1 and CDR2 are MDHEN and SYDVKM. Trimming pared 8 bases from V and 1 base from J, leaving 22 bases between. The CDR3 contains 17 residues. The CDR3 coding sequence is TGTGCCAGCCGGGCCCCCTCTATGGGTCGGGGCACAGATACGCAGTATTTT. It is translated as CASRAPSMGRGTDTQYF.

Note on this clone: Other nucleotide sequences from this sample produce the same CDR3. This rearrangement joins TRBV30 to TRBJ2-5, with D possibly matching TRBD2 (5 bases). Germline V gene lookup returns CDR1 GTSNPN and CDR2 SVGIG (reference sequence). The V and J ends lost 3 bases and 4 bases respectively, with 6 bases between them. CDR3 length: 11 residues. DNA for the CDR3: TGTGCCTGGAGCGGAGGAGAGACCCAGTACTTC. Translation gives CAWSGGETQYF.

The chain links TRBV2 to TRBJ1-4; 7 bases match TRBD1. V dropped 0 bases and J dropped 13; count of bases not matched to a gene: 2. This CDR3 contains 12 residues. The germline CDR1 and CDR2 sequences are SNHLY and FYNNEI. The CDR3 reads CASSEATGRLFF. The DNA for the CDR3 is TGTGCCAGCAGTGAAGCGACAGGGAGACTGTTTTTT.

The chain has TRBV9 and TRBJ1-6, with D possibly TRBD1 on 6 matching bases. This CDR3 comprises 14 residues. Trimming shortened V by 0 bases and J by 9 bases, and 10 bases separated the two germline ends. CDR1 and CDR2 (germline): SGDLS, YYNGEE. CDR3 region: CASSVGQGSSPLHF. In DNA, the CDR3 is TGTGCCAGCAGCGTAGGGCAGGGGAGTTCACCCCTCCACTTT.

V usage is TRBV6-1 and J usage is TRBJ1-2, with D perhaps TRBD1 (6 bases). The V gene lost 10 bases and the J gene lost 4 bases, with 19 bases spanning the gap. CDR3 size: 14 residues. CDR1 is MNHNS, CDR2 SASEGT, per germline. For the CDR3, the DNA is TGTGCCACCTCCCTGGAGGGGGGAGCCTATGGCTACACCTTC. Translating it yields CATSLEGGAYGYTF.

This clone has just one count. The rearrangement joins TRBV9 to TRBJ2-6, with 10 nucleotides matching TRBD1. V trimming: 3 bases; J trimming: 0 bases; junction bases outside the gene matches: 12. The CDR3 consists of 20 residues. The germline gives CDR1 SGDLS, CDR2 YYNGEE. As DNA, the CDR3 is TGTGCCAGCAGCGCCAGATTCCGGGACAGGGGAAACTCTGGGGCCAACGTCCTGACTTTC. Translated: CASSARFRDRGNSGANVLTF.

The chain recombines TRBV7-2 with TRBJ2-5, with 9 bases matching TRBD2. Germline V gene sequence: CDR1 SGHTA, CDR2 FQGNSA. The V and J ends lost 5 bases and 3 bases, in that order; junction bases with no gene match: 7. This CDR3 contains 15 residues. This CDR3 reads CASSLTSGSEETQYF. The CDR3 nucleotides are TGTGCCAGCAGCCTGACTAGCGGAAGCGAAGAGACCCAGTACTTC.

The chain uses TRBV30 and TRBJ2-7; 7 bases fit TRBD1. The CDR3 consists of 13 residues. Germline values: CDR1 GTSNPN, CDR2 SVGIG (reference sequence). Trimming took 2 bases from V and 4 from J; bases not matched to a gene: 5. The CDR3 spells CAWSKGAQYEQYF. For the CDR3, the DNA is TGTGCCTGGAGTAAGGGGGCCCAATACGAGCAGTACTTC.

The genes are TRBV28 and TRBJ1-2; D is possibly TRBD1 (5 bases). This CDR3 has 13 residues. CDR1 is MDHEN and CDR2 is SYDVKM in the germline V gene. The V end lost 7 bases, the J end lost 3 bases, and 12 bases lay between the germline ends. As DNA, the CDR3 is TGTGCCAGCATTCGGGGGGGAGACTATGGCTACACCTTC. It is translated as CASIRGGDYGYTF.

The rearrangement joins TRBV6-1 to TRBJ1-2; possible D gene TRBD1, 6 bases. Germline CDR1 and CDR2: MNHNS and SASEGT. The V and J ends lost 6 bases and 4 bases respectively, with 12 bases between them. This CDR3 is built from 13 residues. The CDR3 bases are TGTGCCAGCAGAAAGGACAGTTTCTATGGCTACACCTTC. Translating it yields CASRKDSFYGYTF.

This chain joins TRBV29-1 and TRBJ1-1, with 9 nucleotides matching TRBD1. This CDR3 region has 13 residues. The germline V gene has CDR1 SQVTM and CDR2 ANQGSEA. V was clipped by 5 bases and J by 4 bases; unmatched bases: 5. The CDR3 sequence: CSVYRGPGTEAFF. The CDR3, as DNA: TGCAGCGTTTACAGGGGGCCGGGCACTGAAGCTTTCTTT.

The table lists this clone with a count of one. The chain links TRBV7-3 to TRBJ2-2; TRBD2 is a possible D gene (6 bases). Germline CDR1 reads SGHTA; CDR2 reads FQGTGA. This CDR3 is built from 15 residues. The V end lost 5 bases, the J end lost 4 bases, and 14 bases lay between the germline ends. The CDR3 sequence is CASSPPYGSTGELFF. The CDR3 nucleotides are TGTGCCAGCAGCCCCCCCTACGGGAGCACCGGGGAGCTGTTTTTT.

The J gene is TRBJ2-3, the V gene TRBV7-3, with D perhaps TRBD2 (7 bases). The V and J ends lost 1 base and 3 bases respectively, with 17 bases between them. The CDR3 extends over 17 amino acids. Germline CDR1 is SGHTA and CDR2 is FQGTGA. DNA for the CDR3: TGTGCCAGCAGCTTAAGCGGCGGGGGCTTTGGTACAGATACGCAGTATTTT. Its protein product is CASSLSGGGFGTDTQYF.

The V and J genes are TRBV27 and TRBJ1-2; TRBD1 matches at 9 bases. The CDR3 is 16 amino acids. The germline V gene has CDR1 MNHEY and CDR2 SMNVEV (reference sequence). After removal of 2 bases from V and 4 bases from J, the junction contained 8 bases not matched to a gene. CDR3 coding DNA: TGTGCCAGCAGTTTAGGCCGGGACAGGGTAGGCTATGGCTACACCTTC. Its protein product is CASSLGRDRVGYGYTF.

The CDR3 DNA is TGTGCCAGCAGCGTAGAACACCGGGCCGGTACGCAGTATTTT. Protein product: CASSVEHRAGTQYF. The gene calls are TRBV9 and TRBJ2-3; D uncertain. Trimming removed 0 bases at V and 8 bases at J, with 13 bases between. CDR3 size: 14 residues. CDR1 is SGDLS and CDR2 is YYNGEE in the germline V gene.

This chain uses TRBV5-1 with TRBJ2-2; D is unresolved. Germline values: CDR1 SGHRS, CDR2 YFSETQ. The CDR3 extends over 16 amino acids. V shed 0 bases and J shed 0 bases, with 9 bases lying between them. The CDR3 is CASSLGTGTNTGELFF. CDR3 sequence (DNA): TGCGCCAGCAGCTTGGGAACGGGTACGAACACCGGGGAGCTGTTTTTT.

The V and J genes are TRBV5-8 and TRBJ2-2; TRBD2 agrees at 7 bases. The length of the CDR3 is 16 residues. The junction had 10 bases not matched to a gene; V was cut back by 6 bases and J by 2 bases. CDR1 SGHTS and CDR2 YDEGEE come from the germline V gene. This CDR3 is CASTRRRDYNTGELFF. CDR3 DNA: TGTGCCAGCACCCGGAGAAGGGACTATAACACCGGGGAGCTGTTTTTT.

This chain links TRBV6-6 with TRBJ2-2; D is possibly TRBD1 (5 bases). The CDR3 is made up of 15 amino acids. Trimming shortened V by 2 bases and J by 8 bases, and 15 bases separated the two germline ends. Germline V gene data show CDR1 as MNHNY and CDR2 as SVGAGI (reference sequence). The CDR3 sequence: CASSYLPRRQGELFF. CDR3 in DNA: TGTGCCAGCAGTTACCTACCCCGTCGACAGGGGGAGCTGTTTTTT.

This chain links TRBV4-3 with TRBJ2-4; D may be TRBD2 (5 bases). The V gene lost 0 bases and the J gene lost 3 bases, with 9 bases spanning the gap. Germline values: CDR1 LGHNA, CDR2 YSLEER. The CDR3 spans 15 residues. The CDR3 coding sequence is TGCGCCAGCAGCCAAGATGTGGGGAGCAAAAACATTCAGTACTTC. Translation gives CASSQDVGSKNIQYF.